Presented here are 20 T cell receptor beta chains from one specimen sequenced in a study of T cell changes during pregnancy in multiple sclerosis. Measured with immunoSEQ multiplex PCR; TCRdb has only the in-frame clones, and not every one. The profile shows about 40,000 clones, around nine tenths of them singletons. The starting material was CD4+ T cells from peripheral blood mononuclear cells, obtained before pregnancy. All receptors come from a female donor with multiple sclerosis, enrolled in a pregnancy study.

The chain carries TRBV28 and TRBJ1-2, with D possibly being TRBD1 (5 bases). Trimming cost V 5 bases and J 4 bases, with 11 bases left between them. This CDR3 is built from 13 residues. CDR1 is MDHEN, CDR2 SYDVKM, per germline. Written as DNA, the CDR3 is TGTGCCAGCAGTCTCCAGGGCCCCTATGGCTACACCTTC. It yields the protein CASSLQGPYGYTF.

The J gene is TRBJ1-4, the V gene TRBV29-1; 8 bases line up with TRBD1. Trimming took 2 bases from V and 5 from J; bases not matched to a gene: 10. The germline V gene has CDR1 SQVTM and CDR2 ANQGSEA. There are 16 residues in the CDR3. DNA for the CDR3: TGCAGCGTTGAACTGACCGGGACAGGAAGGAATGAAAAACTGTTTTTT. Amino acids: CSVELTGTGRNEKLFF.

V usage is TRBV29-1 and J usage is TRBJ2-1, with D possibly matching TRBD2 (5 bases). The CDR3 runs 10 residues. Germline V gene sequence: CDR1 SQVTM, CDR2 ANQGSEA. V gave up 4 bases and J gave up 9 bases, with 7 bases separating them. In DNA form, the CDR3 reads TGCAGCGTTGCCGGAGGTGAGCAGTTCTTC. The encoded protein is CSVAGGEQFF.

The V call is TRBV5-1, the J call TRBJ1-1, with D uncertain. V was pared by 4 bases and J by 1 base, with 17 bases between. This CDR3 region has 16 residues. CDR1 SGHRS and CDR2 YFSETQ come from the germline V gene. CDR3 region: CASSLTFPRENTEAFF. Written as DNA, the CDR3 is TGCGCCAGCAGCCTGACGTTTCCTCGGGAGAACACTGAAGCTTTCTTT.

This clone was seen only once. V gene TRBV15 combines with J gene TRBJ2-5; 10 bases are a match to TRBD2. This CDR3 comprises 13 residues. Germline CDR1 reads LNHNV; CDR2 reads YYDKDF (reference sequence). The ends lost 9 bases at V and 5 bases at J; junction bases unmatched: 6. DNA of the CDR3: TGTGCCACAAAAGCGGGAGGGCAGGAGACCCAGTACTTC. As protein: CATKAGGQETQYF.

This chain uses TRBV25-1 with TRBJ1-2; TRBD1 is a possible D gene (5 bases). The CDR3 is made up of 14 amino acids. Germline CDR1 MGHDK, CDR2 SYGVNS. Trimming stripped 1 base from V and 4 bases from J, with 10 bases between. CDR3 amino acids: CASSEWGGTYGYTF. The CDR3 nucleotides read TGTGCCAGCAGTGAATGGGGGGGGACCTATGGCTACACCTTC.

The chain recombines TRBV2 with TRBJ1-2, with D possibly matching TRBD1 (5 bases). CDR1 is SNHLY and CDR2 is FYNNEI in the germline V gene. CDR3 length: 13 residues. Trimming pared 10 bases from V and 3 bases from J, leaving 15 bases between. CDR3 coding DNA: TGTGCCACCACCCGGGACTTAGACTATGGCTACACCTTC. It is translated as CATTRDLDYGYTF.

V is TRBV6-5 and J is TRBJ2-1, with D tentatively TRBD2 (6 bases). Looked up from germline, CDR1 is MNHEY and CDR2 is SVGAGI. V was trimmed by 0 bases and J by 9 bases, leaving 12 bases between them. This CDR3 is built from 14 residues. The CDR3 DNA is TGTGCCAGCAGTTACTCCACACTAGCTCTTGAGCAGTTCTTC. Protein product: CASSYSTLALEQFF.

This CDR3 reads CASSIRGTPNVLTF. The CDR3 DNA follows: TGTGCCAGTAGTATCAGGGGGACCCCCAACGTCCTGACTTTC. The chain couples TRBV19 to TRBJ2-6, with 7 nucleotides matching TRBD1. V lost 3 bases and J lost 8; bases outside the gene matches: 4. The CDR3 totals 14 residues. Germline CDR1 reads LNHDA; CDR2 reads SQIVND (reference sequence). Together with reference TRBV19 and TRBJ2-6, the CDR3 gives the full variable domain: DGGITQSPKYLFRKEGQNVTLSCEQNLNHDAMYWYRQDPGQGLRLIYYSQIVNDFQKGDIAEGYSVSREKKESFPLTVTSAQKNPTAFYLCASSIRGTPNVLTFGAGSRLTVL.

This rearrangement joins TRBV11-3 to TRBJ2-1; 9 positions match TRBD2. Trimming cost V 7 bases and J 9 bases; bases outside gene matches: 10. This CDR3 contains 14 residues. CDR1 and CDR2 (germline): SGHNT, YENEEA. In DNA, the CDR3 is TGTGCCAGCACTGCGGGAGGGCCGTCCGGTGAGCAGTTCTTC. Amino acids: CASTAGGPSGEQFF.

This chain connects TRBV7-2 to TRBJ2-7; 9 nucleotides match TRBD1. Germline values: CDR1 SGHTA, CDR2 FQGNSA. Trimming took 3 bases from V and 5 from J; bases not matched to a gene: 8. The CDR3 has 15 residues. CDR3 sequence reads: CASSLKPGQGNEQYF. The CDR3 DNA follows: TGTGCCAGCAGCTTGAAACCGGGACAGGGCAACGAGCAGTACTTC.

The chain couples TRBV5-1 to TRBJ2-7; 10 nucleotides line up with TRBD2. There are 14 residues in the CDR3. V was clipped by 0 bases and J by 5 bases; unmatched bases: 2. From germline, CDR1 is SGHRS and CDR2 YFSETQ. CDR3 sequence (DNA): TGCGCCAGCAGCTTGGCTAGCGGGAGTAACGAGCAGTACTTC. Protein sequence: CASSLASGSNEQYF.

The V call is TRBV7-6, the J call TRBJ2-5; possibly TRBD2 for D (6 bases). Near its end, the DNA agrees better with TRBJ2-7, so the J call may be wrong. CDR3 length equals 14 residues. Germline V gives CDR1 SGHVS, CDR2 FNYEAQ. The CDR3: CASRFYSGSYEQYF. The CDR3 DNA reads TGTGCCAGCAGATTTTATAGCGGCTCCTACGAGCAGTACTTC.

The V and J genes are TRBV6-5 and TRBJ1-1; D is ambiguous. V lost 6 bases, J lost 4 bases, and 6 bases lay in between. This CDR3 comprises 11 residues. CDR1 and CDR2 from the germline V gene are MNHEY and SVGAGI. CDR3 nucleotide sequence: TGTGCCAGCAGGGTGGCCACTGAAGCTTTCTTT. This translates into CASRVATEAFF.

This rearrangement joins TRBV5-5 to TRBJ2-5, with TRBD1 matching over 8 bases. Looked up from germline, CDR1 is SGHKS and CDR2 is YYEKEE (reference sequence). The CDR3 loop spans 14 amino acids. V was pared by 3 bases and J by 6 bases, with 7 bases of the junction left unmatched. This CDR3 reads CASSSTGQGKTQYF. The CDR3 region has the DNA TGTGCCAGCAGCTCCACCGGACAGGGCAAGACCCAGTACTTC.

This clone was seen only once. The chain links TRBV7-9 to TRBJ2-5, with D tentatively TRBD2 (6 bases). Trimming pared 1 base from V and 3 bases from J, leaving 6 bases between. The CDR3 contains 13 residues. CDR1 is SEHNR, CDR2 FQNEAQ, per germline (reference sequence). CDR3: CASSLVAEETQYF. CDR3 coding DNA: TGTGCCAGCAGCTTAGTAGCGGAAGAGACCCAGTACTTC.

The chain has TRBV6-5 and TRBJ2-3, with 8 bases aligning to TRBD2. Trimming removed 11 bases from V and 5 bases from J; junction bases left unmatched: 9. Germline lookup yields CDR1 MNHEY and CDR2 SVGAGI. There are 13 residues in the CDR3. CDR3 bases: TGTGCCGCTGCCGGCGGGAGGATAGATACGCAGTATTTT. Protein: CAAAGGRIDTQYF.

This clone is a singleton in its sample. V gene TRBV20-1 combines with J gene TRBJ2-7, with D possibly being TRBD2 (6 bases). Germline CDR1 DFQATT, CDR2 SNEGSKA (reference sequence). V was cut by 7 bases and J by 6 bases, with 13 bases left in between. This CDR3 comprises 11 residues. CDR3 region: CSGRERSEQYF. The CDR3 DNA reads as TGCAGTGGTCGGGAGAGGTCCGAGCAGTACTTC.

The rearrangement links TRBV7-2 to TRBJ1-5, with a weak D call TRBD1 (5 bases). Germline CDR1 and CDR2: SGHTA and FQGNSA. CDR3 length: 15 amino acids. Trimming pared 4 bases from V and 7 bases from J, leaving 17 bases between. CDR3 amino acids: CASSSTAPFRQPQHF. For the CDR3, the DNA is TGTGCCAGCAGCTCGACAGCCCCATTTCGACAGCCCCAGCATTTT.

The chain is built from TRBV7-6 and TRBJ2-7, with 11 bases fitting TRBD2. Germline CDR1 is SGHVS and CDR2 is FNYEAQ. CDR3 length: 14 amino acids. The V segment lost 2 bases and the J segment 5 bases; nucleotides outside the gene matches: 2. The CDR3: CASSLTSGSHEQYF. The CDR3 DNA is TGTGCCAGCAGCTTAACTAGCGGGAGCCACGAGCAGTACTTC. Full variable domain (outside the CDR3, taken from reference TRBV7-6 and TRBJ2-7): GAGVSQSPRYKVTKRGQDVALRCDPISGHVSLYWYRQALGQGPEFLTYFNYEAQQDKSGLPNDRFSAERPEGSISTLTIQRTEQRDSAMYRCASSLTSGSHEQYFGPGTRLTVT.